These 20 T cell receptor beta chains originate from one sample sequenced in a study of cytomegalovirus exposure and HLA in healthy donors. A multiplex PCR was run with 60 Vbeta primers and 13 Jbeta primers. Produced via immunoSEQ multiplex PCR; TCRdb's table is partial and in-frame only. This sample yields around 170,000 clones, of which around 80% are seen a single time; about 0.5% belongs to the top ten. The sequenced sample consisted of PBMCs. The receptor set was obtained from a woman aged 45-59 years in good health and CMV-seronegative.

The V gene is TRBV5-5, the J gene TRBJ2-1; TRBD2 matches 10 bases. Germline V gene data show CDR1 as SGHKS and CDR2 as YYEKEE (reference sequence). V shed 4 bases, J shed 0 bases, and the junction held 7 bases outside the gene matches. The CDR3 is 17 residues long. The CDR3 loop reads CASSLPGLAYSYNEQFF. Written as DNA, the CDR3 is TGTGCCAGCAGCCTTCCGGGACTAGCGTACTCCTACAATGAGCAGTTCTTC. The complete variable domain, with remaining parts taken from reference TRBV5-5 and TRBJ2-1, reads DAGVTQSPTHLIKTRGQQVTLRCSPISGHKSVSWYQQVLGQGPQFIFQYYEKEERGRGNFPDRFSARQFPNYSSELNVNALLLGDSALYLCASSLPGLAYSYNEQFFGPGTRLTVL.

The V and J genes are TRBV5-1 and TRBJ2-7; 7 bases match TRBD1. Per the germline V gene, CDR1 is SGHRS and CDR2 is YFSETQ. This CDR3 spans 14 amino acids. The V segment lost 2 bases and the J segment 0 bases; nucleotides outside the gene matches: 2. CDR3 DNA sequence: TGCGCCAGCAGCTTCACAGGGGCCTCCTACGAGCAGTACTTC. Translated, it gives CASSFTGASYEQYF.

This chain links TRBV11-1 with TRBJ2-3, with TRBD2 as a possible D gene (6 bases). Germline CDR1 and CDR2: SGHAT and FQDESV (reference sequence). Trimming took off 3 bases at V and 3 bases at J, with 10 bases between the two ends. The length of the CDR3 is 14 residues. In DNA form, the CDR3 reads TGTGCCAGCAGCTTGGAACGGGAGACAGATACGCAGTATTTT. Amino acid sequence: CASSLERETDTQYF. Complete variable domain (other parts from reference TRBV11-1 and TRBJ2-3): EAEVAQSPRYKITEKSQAVAFWCDPISGHATLYWYRQILGQGPELLVQFQDESVVDDSQLPKDRFSAERLKGVDSTLKIQPAELGDSAMYLCASSLERETDTQYFGPGTRLTVL.

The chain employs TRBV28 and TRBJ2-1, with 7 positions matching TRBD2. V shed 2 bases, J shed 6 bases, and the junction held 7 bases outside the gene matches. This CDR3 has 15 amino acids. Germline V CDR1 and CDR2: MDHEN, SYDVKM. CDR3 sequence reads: CASSLPGGGVNEQFF. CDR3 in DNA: TGTGCCAGCAGTTTACCGGGGGGAGGTGTCAATGAGCAGTTCTTC. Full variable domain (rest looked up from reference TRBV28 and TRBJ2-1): DVKVTQSSRYLVKRTGEKVFLECVQDMDHENMFWYRQDPGLGLRLIYFSYDVKMKEKGDIPEGYSVSREKKERFSLILESASTNQTSMYLCASSLPGGGVNEQFFGPGTRLTVL.

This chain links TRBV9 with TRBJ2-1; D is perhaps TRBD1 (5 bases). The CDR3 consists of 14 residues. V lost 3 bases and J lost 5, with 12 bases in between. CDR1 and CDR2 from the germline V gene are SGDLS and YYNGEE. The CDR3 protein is CASSALTGDNEQFF. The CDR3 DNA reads TGTGCCAGCAGCGCCCTAACAGGCGACAATGAGCAGTTCTTC.

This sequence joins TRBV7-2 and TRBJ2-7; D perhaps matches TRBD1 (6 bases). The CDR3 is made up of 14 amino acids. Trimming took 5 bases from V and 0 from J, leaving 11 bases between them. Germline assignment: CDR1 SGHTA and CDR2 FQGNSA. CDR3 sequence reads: CASSPRQDSYEQYF. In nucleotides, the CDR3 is TGTGCCAGCAGCCCCCGACAGGACTCCTACGAGCAGTACTTC. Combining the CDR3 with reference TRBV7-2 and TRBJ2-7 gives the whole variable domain GAGVSQSPSNKVTEKGKDVELRCDPISGHTALYWYRQSLGQGLEFLIYFQGNSAPDKSGLPSDRFSAERTGGSVSTLTIQRTQQEDSAVYLCASSPRQDSYEQYFGPGTRLTVT.

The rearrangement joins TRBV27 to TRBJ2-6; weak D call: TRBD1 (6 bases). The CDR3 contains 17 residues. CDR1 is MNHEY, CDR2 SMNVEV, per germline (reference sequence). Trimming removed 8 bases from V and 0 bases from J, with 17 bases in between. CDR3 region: CASRQAGASSGANVLTF. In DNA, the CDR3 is TGTGCCAGCCGTCAAGCAGGGGCGAGCTCTGGGGCCAACGTCCTGACTTTC.

This CDR3 reads CASSTWTGIYEQYF. The CDR3 coding sequence is TGCGCCAGCAGCACCTGGACAGGAATCTACGAGCAGTACTTC. The chain joins TRBV5-1 to TRBJ2-7, with 7 bases fitting TRBD1. The CDR3 sequence is 14 residues long. V was clipped by 4 bases and J by 3 bases; unmatched bases: 7. The V gene's germline CDR1 is SGHRS and CDR2 YFSETQ.

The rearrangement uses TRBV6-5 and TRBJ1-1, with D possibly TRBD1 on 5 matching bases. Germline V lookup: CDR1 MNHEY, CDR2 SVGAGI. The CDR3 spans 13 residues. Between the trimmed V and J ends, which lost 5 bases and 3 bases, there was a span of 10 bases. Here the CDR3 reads CASSPWGDTEAFF. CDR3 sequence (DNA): TGTGCCAGCAGTCCATGGGGGGACACTGAAGCTTTCTTT.

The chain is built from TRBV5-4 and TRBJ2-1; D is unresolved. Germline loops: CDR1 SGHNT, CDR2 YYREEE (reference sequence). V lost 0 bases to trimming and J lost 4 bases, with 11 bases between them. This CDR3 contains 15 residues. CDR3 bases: TGTGCCAGCAGCTTGGGTTTTGGCACGTACAATGAGCAGTTCTTC. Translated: CASSLGFGTYNEQFF.

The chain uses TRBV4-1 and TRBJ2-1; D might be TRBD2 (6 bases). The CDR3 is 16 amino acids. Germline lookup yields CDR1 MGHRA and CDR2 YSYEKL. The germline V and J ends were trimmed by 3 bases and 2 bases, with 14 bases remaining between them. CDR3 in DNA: TGCGCCAGCAGCCATGGTAGCGGCAATCCCTACAATGAGCAGTTCTTC. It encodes CASSHGSGNPYNEQFF.

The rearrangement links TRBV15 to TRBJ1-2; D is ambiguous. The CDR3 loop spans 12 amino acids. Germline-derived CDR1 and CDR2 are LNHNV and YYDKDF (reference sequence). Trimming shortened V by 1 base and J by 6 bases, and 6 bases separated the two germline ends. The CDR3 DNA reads TGTGCCACCAGCAGAGGGAGGGATGGCTACACCTTC. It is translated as CATSRGRDGYTF.

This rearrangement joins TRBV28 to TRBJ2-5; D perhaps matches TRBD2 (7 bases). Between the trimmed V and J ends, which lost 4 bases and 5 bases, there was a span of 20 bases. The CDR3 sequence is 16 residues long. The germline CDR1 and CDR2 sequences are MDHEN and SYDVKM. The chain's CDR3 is CASSWGGGDQSETQYF. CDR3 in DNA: TGTGCCAGCAGTTGGGGAGGGGGGGATCAGTCCGAGACCCAGTACTTC. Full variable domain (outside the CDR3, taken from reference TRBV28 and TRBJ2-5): DVKVTQSSRYLVKRTGEKVFLECVQDMDHENMFWYRQDPGLGLRLIYFSYDVKMKEKGDIPEGYSVSREKKERFSLILESASTNQTSMYLCASSWGGGDQSETQYFGPGTRLLVL.

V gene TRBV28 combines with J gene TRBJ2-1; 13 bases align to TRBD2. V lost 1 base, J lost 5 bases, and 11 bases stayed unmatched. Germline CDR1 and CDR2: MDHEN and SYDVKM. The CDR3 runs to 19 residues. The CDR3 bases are TGTGCCAGCAGTTTATATACGACGTGGACTAGCGGGAGAGACAATGAGCAGTTCTTC. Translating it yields CASSLYTTWTSGRDNEQFF.

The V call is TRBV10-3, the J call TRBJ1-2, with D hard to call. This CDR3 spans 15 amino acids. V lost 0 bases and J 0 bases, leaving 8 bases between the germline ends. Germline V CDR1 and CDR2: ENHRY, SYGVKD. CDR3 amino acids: CAISESWGANYGYTF. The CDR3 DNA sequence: TGTGCCATCAGTGAGTCATGGGGAGCTAACTATGGCTACACCTTC.

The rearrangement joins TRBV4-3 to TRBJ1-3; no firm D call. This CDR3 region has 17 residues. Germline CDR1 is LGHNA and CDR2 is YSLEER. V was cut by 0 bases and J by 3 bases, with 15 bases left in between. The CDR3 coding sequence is TGCGCCAGCAGCCAAGATCCTGTCCAGGCCGATGGAAACACCATATATTTT. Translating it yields CASSQDPVQADGNTIYF.

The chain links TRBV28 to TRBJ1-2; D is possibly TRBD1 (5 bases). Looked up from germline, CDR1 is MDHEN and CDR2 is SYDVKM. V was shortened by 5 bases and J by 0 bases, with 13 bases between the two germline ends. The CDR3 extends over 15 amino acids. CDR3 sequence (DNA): TGTGCCAGCAGTGCTCTACCAGGGCCTAACTATGGCTACACCTTC. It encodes CASSALPGPNYGYTF.

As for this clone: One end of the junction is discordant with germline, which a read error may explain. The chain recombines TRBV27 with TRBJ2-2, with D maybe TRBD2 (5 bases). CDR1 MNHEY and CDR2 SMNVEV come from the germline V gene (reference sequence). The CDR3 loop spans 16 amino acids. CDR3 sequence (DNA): TGTGCCAGCAGTCCCCGGGGTCGGGGATACACCGGGGAACTGTTTTTT. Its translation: CASSPRGRGYTGELFF.

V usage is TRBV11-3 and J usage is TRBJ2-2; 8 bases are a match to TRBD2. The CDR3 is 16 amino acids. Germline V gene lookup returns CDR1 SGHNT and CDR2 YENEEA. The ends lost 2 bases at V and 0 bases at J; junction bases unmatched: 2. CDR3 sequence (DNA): TGTGCCAGCAGCTTATTACTAGCGGCGAACACCGGGGAGCTGTTTTTT. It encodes CASSLLLAANTGELFF.

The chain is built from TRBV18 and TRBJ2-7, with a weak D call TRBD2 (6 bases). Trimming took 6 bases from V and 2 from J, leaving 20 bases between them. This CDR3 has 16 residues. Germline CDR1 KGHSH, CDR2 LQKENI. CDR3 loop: CASSPPEGRNTYEQYF. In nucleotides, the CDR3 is TGTGCCAGCTCCCCCCCGGAGGGACGTAACACCTACGAGCAGTACTTC.